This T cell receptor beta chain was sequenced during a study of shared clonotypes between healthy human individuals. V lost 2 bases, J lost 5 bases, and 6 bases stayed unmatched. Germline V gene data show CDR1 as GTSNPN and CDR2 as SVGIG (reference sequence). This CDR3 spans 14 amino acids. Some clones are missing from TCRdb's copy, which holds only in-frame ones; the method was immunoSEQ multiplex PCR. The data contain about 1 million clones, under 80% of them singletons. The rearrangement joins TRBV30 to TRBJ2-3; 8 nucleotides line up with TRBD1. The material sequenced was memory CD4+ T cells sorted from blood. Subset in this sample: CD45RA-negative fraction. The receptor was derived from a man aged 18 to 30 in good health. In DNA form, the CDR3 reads TGTGCCTGGAGTCTCCAGGGGGCCCAAGATACGCAGTATTTT. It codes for CAWSLQGAQDTQYF.